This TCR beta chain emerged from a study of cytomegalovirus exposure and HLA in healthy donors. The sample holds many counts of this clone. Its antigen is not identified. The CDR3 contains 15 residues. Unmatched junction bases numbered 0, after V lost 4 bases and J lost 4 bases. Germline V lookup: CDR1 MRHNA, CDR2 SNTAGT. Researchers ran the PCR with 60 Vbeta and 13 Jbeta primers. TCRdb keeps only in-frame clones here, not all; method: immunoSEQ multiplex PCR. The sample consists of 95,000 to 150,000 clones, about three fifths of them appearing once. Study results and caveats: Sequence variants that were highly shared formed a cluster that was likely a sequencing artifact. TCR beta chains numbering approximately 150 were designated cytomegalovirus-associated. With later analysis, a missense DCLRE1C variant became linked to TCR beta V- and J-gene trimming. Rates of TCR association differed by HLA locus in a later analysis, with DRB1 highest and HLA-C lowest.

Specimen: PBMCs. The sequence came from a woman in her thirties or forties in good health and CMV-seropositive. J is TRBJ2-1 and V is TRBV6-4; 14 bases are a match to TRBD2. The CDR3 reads CASSGTSGGYNEQFF. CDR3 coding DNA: TGTGCCAGCAGTGGGACTAGCGGGGGGTACAATGAGCAGTTCTTC.